Shown below are 16 T cell receptor beta chains from a single sample sequenced in a study of shared clonotypes between healthy human individuals. The method was immunoSEQ multiplex PCR; TCRdb's version includes in-frame clones alone and lacks a portion of them. The data show roughly 110,000 clones, under 70% seen once. Sequenced: memory CD8+ T cells sorted from blood. The subset here: CD45RO+ cells pooled with CCR7-negative TemRA cells. The receptors derive from a woman aged 25-40 years in good health.

The chain links TRBV7-9 to TRBJ1-1, with D tentatively TRBD1 (5 bases). Germline CDR1 and CDR2: SEHNR and FQNEAQ (reference sequence). The length of the CDR3 is 14 residues. Trimming removed 5 bases at V and 6 bases at J, with 16 bases between. The CDR3 DNA sequence: TGTGCCAGCAGCGAAACCGGGACGTTTCCTGAAGCTTTCTTT. It specifies CASSETGTFPEAFF.

The chain couples TRBV28 to TRBJ2-7, with D unclear. Germline CDR1 and CDR2: MDHEN and SYDVKM. The CDR3 runs 12 residues. The V and J ends lost 5 bases and 6 bases respectively, with 11 bases between them. Here the CDR3 DNA reads TGTGCCAGCAGTCGAGTTCATTCCGAGCAGTACTTC. This sequence encodes CASSRVHSEQYF.

V usage is TRBV25-1 and J usage is TRBJ2-7, with D unresolved. Germline assignment: CDR1 MGHDK and CDR2 SYGVNS. Trimming took off 3 bases at V and 5 bases at J, with 23 bases between the two ends. CDR3 length: 17 residues. For the CDR3, the DNA is TGTGCCAGCAGTGATGGCCCGGAGACTCCATTACTCAACGAGCAGTACTTC. Its translation is CASSDGPETPLLNEQYF.

This chain connects TRBV9 to TRBJ2-5; D possibly corresponds to TRBD2 (6 bases). Trimming stripped 4 bases from V and 5 bases from J, with 15 bases between. The CDR3 extends over 14 amino acids. CDR1 and CDR2 (germline): SGDLS, YYNGEE. DNA of the CDR3: TGTGCCAGCAGCATGGGACTCACGGGGGAGACCCAGTACTTC. As protein: CASSMGLTGETQYF.

The gene calls are TRBV11-3 and TRBJ2-1; D is unclear. CDR3 size: 13 residues. Trimming left V 4 bases short and J 9 bases short, with 13 bases between. Germline CDR1 reads SGHNT; CDR2 reads YENEEA. The CDR3 here is CASSSRMWGEQFF. The CDR3 DNA reads as TGTGCCAGCAGCTCTAGGATGTGGGGTGAGCAGTTCTTC.

This clone occurred a few times. The chain links TRBV4-2 to TRBJ1-4; D gene ambiguous. This CDR3 is 17 amino acids long. The germline CDR1 and CDR2 sequences are LGHNA and YNFKEQ. Trimming cost V 0 bases and J 11 bases, with 22 bases left between them. The CDR3 protein is CASSQDSSGGNVAKLFF. As DNA, the CDR3 is TGTGCCAGCAGCCAAGATTCTTCGGGAGGGAATGTCGCGAAACTGTTTTTT.

This chain links TRBV7-6 with TRBJ2-7, with D possibly being TRBD1 (5 bases). This CDR3 contains 13 residues. CDR1 is SGHVS, CDR2 FNYEAQ, per germline. V lost 1 base and J lost 6, with 10 bases in between. CDR3 amino acids: CASSLVWQGEQYF. CDR3 nucleotides: TGTGCCAGCAGCTTAGTTTGGCAGGGCGAGCAGTACTTC.

This chain uses TRBV15 with TRBJ2-7, with TRBD2 identical over 9 bases. The germline CDR1 and CDR2 sequences are LNHNV and YYDKDF (reference sequence). The CDR3 is 15 residues long. Trimming cost V 0 bases and J 2 bases; bases outside gene matches: 2. This CDR3 is CATSRDAGGAYEQYF. The CDR3 bases are TGTGCCACCAGCAGAGACGCGGGAGGGGCCTACGAGCAGTACTTC.

The chain uses TRBV19 and TRBJ2-7; possibly TRBD2 for D (6 bases). The CDR3 is made up of 15 amino acids. The germline CDR1 and CDR2 sequences are LNHDA and SQIVND (reference sequence). V lost 4 bases and J 3 bases, leaving 16 bases between the germline ends. The DNA of the CDR3 is TGTGCCAGTAGTACGGTTGGTAGCGGCCTCTACGAGCAGTACTTC. Protein sequence: CASSTVGSGLYEQYF.

The chain uses TRBV7-9 and TRBJ2-7; no reliable D call. In germline, CDR1 is SEHNR, CDR2 FQNEAQ (reference sequence). The ends were cut back, 4 bases at V and 0 bases at J, with 22 bases in the middle. The CDR3 runs to 18 residues. CDR3 loop: CASSYSRSGRNPSYEQYF. The CDR3 DNA reads TGTGCCAGCAGCTATAGCCGGTCGGGCAGAAACCCCTCCTACGAGCAGTACTTC.

J is TRBJ2-7 and V is TRBV2; D remains ambiguous. Germline CDR1 reads SNHLY; CDR2 reads FYNNEI. The CDR3 is 11 amino acids. V shed 6 bases and J shed 5 bases, with 8 bases lying between them. The CDR3 is CASRVLNEQYF. CDR3 sequence (DNA): TGTGCCAGCAGGGTACTCAACGAGCAGTACTTC.

This clone is medium-sized in the sample. The rearrangement uses TRBV25-1 and TRBJ2-1; 7 bases are shared with TRBD2. CDR3 length: 18 residues. Germline-derived CDR1 and CDR2 are MGHDK and SYGVNS. Unmatched junction bases numbered 13, after V lost 3 bases and J lost 2 bases. In DNA form, the CDR3 reads TGTGCCAGCAGTGATCTTGAAGAGAGGGAGGGCCCCTACAATGAGCAGTTCTTC. It specifies CASSDLEEREGPYNEQFF. Filled out from reference TRBV25-1 and TRBJ2-1, the complete variable domain reads EADIYQTPRYLVIGTGKKITLECSQTMGHDKMYWYQQDPGMELHLIHYSYGVNSTEKGDLSSESTVSRIRTEHFPLTLESARPSHTSQYLCASSDLEEREGPYNEQFFGPGTRLTVL.

The chain joins TRBV4-2 to TRBJ1-5, with TRBD1 matching over 8 bases. Trimming took 1 base from V and 0 from J; bases not matched to a gene: 11. The CDR3 length is 19 residues. Germline loops: CDR1 LGHNA, CDR2 YNFKEQ. Written as DNA, the CDR3 is TGTGCCAGCAGCCAAGGGACGGGACAGGAGGTTTATAGCAATCAGCCCCAGCATTTT. As protein: CASSQGTGQEVYSNQPQHF.

This clone has at least ten counts. This sequence joins TRBV7-2 and TRBJ1-6; D gene unclear. This CDR3 contains 17 residues. The V end was cut by 2 bases, the J end by 0 bases, with 11 bases between. Germline V gene sequence: CDR1 SGHTA, CDR2 FQGNSA. The CDR3 region has the DNA TGTGCCAGCAGCTTATCCCATTCTAGCTCCTATAATTCACCCCTCCACTTT. Residues: CASSLSHSSSYNSPLHF. Supplemented by reference TRBV7-2 and TRBJ1-6, the full variable domain reads GAGVSQSPSNKVTEKGKDVELRCDPISGHTALYWYRQSLGQGLEFLIYFQGNSAPDKSGLPSDRFSAERTGGSVSTLTIQRTQQEDSAVYLCASSLSHSSSYNSPLHFGNGTRLTVT.

The rearrangement uses TRBV5-6 and TRBJ2-3, with TRBD2 matching over 14 bases. J was trimmed by 5 bases and V by 3 bases; bases with no gene match: 2. Looked up from germline, CDR1 is SGHDT and CDR2 is YYEEEE. This CDR3 region has 15 residues. DNA of the CDR3: TGTGCCAGCAGCTGGGGACTAGCGGGAGTAGATACGCAGTATTTT. Protein product: CASSWGLAGVDTQYF.

V usage is TRBV7-9 and J usage is TRBJ2-2; D is unclear. There are 11 residues in the CDR3. V gave up 5 bases and J gave up 8 bases, with 6 bases separating them. CDR1 is SEHNR, CDR2 FQNEAQ, per germline (reference sequence). The CDR3 protein is CASSAPGELFF. The CDR3 DNA sequence: TGTGCCAGCAGCGCCCCTGGGGAGCTGTTTTTT.